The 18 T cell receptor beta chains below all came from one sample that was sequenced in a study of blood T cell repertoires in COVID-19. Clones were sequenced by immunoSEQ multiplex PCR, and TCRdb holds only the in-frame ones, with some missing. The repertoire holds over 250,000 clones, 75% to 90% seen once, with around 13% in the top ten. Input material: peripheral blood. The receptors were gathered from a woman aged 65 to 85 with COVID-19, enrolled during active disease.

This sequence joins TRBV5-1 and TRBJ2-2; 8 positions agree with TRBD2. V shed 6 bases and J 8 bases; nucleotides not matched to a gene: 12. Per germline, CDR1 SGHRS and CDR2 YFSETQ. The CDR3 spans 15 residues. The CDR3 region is CASTHTGGARGELFF. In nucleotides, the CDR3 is TGCGCCAGCACCCATACGGGGGGGGCGCGGGGGGAGCTGTTTTTT.

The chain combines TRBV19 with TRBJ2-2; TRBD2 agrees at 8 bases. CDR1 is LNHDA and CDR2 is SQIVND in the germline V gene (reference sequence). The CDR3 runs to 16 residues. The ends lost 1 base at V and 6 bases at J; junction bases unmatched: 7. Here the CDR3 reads CASSIAGLVRPGELFF. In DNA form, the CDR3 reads TGTGCCAGTAGTATAGCGGGACTAGTAAGGCCCGGGGAGCTGTTTTTT.

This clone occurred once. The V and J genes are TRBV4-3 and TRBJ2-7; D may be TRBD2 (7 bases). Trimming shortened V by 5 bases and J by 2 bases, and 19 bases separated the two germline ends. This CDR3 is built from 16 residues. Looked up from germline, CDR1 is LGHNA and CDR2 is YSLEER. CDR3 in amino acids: CASSKGEGHGTYEQYF. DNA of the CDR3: TGCGCCAGCAGCAAAGGGGAGGGACACGGGACCTACGAGCAGTACTTC.

CDR3 sequence reads: CATSDRDRGLDTQYF. As DNA, the CDR3 is TGTGCCACCAGTGATAGGGACAGGGGGTTGGATACGCAGTATTTT. J is TRBJ2-3 and V is TRBV24-1; TRBD1 matches 11 bases. This CDR3 comprises 15 residues. Germline trimming cut 3 bases from V and 6 bases from J; bases unmatched to any gene: 4. Germline V gene lookup returns CDR1 KGHDR and CDR2 SFDVKD.

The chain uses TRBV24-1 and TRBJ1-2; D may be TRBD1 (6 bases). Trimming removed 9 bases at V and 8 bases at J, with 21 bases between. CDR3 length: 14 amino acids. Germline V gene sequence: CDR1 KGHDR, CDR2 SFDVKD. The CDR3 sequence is CATYRPGPGGGYTF. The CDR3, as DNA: TGTGCCACCTATAGACCGGGGCCGGGGGGCGGCTACACCTTC.

CDR3: CASAGTNTEAFF. For the CDR3, the DNA is TGTGCCAGTGCGGGGACGAACACTGAAGCTTTCTTT. V usage is TRBV2 and J usage is TRBJ1-1; D perhaps matches TRBD1 (5 bases). V lost 9 bases and J lost 1, with 9 bases in between. From germline, CDR1 is SNHLY and CDR2 FYNNEI. The CDR3 runs to 12 residues.

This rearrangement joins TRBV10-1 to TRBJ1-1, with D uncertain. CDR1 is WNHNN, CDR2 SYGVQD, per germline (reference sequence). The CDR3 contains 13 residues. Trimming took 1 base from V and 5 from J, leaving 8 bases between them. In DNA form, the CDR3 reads TGCGCCAGCAGTGAGTTTCCGGGGACTGAAGCTTTCTTT. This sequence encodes CASSEFPGTEAFF.

The chain's CDR3 is CASGEAGRNSPLHF. The CDR3 nucleotides read TGTGCCAGCGGGGAGGCTGGGAGAAATTCACCCCTCCACTTT. This rearrangement joins TRBV6-6 to TRBJ1-6; D is unresolved. V was pared by 8 bases and J by 7 bases, with 15 bases between. The CDR3 is 14 amino acids. The germline gives CDR1 MNHNY, CDR2 SVGAGI (reference sequence).

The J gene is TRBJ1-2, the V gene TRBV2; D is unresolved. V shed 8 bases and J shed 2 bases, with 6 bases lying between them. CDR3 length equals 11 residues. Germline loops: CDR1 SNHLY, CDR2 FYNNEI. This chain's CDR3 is CASGRNYGYTF. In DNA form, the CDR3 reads TGTGCCAGCGGGAGGAACTATGGCTACACCTTC.

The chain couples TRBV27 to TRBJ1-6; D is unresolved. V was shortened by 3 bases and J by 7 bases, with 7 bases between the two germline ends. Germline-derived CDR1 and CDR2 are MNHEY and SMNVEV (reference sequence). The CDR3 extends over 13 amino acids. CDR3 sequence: CASSFFVNSPLHF. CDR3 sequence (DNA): TGTGCCAGCAGTTTTTTCGTGAATTCACCCCTCCACTTT.

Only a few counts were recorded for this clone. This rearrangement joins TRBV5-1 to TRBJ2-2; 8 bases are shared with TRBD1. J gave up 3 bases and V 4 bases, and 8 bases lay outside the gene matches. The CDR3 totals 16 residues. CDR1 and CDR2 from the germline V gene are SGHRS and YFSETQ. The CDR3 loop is CASSVAGTGHTGELFF. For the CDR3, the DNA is TGCGCCAGCAGCGTTGCCGGGACAGGACACACCGGGGAGCTGTTTTTT.

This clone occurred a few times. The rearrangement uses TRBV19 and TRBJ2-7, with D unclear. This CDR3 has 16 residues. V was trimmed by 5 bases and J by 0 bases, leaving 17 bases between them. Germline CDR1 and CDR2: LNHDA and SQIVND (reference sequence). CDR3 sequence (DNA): TGTGCCAGTAGTGCGTCCCCTTCACTTATCTCCTACGAGCAGTACTTC. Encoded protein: CASSASPSLISYEQYF.

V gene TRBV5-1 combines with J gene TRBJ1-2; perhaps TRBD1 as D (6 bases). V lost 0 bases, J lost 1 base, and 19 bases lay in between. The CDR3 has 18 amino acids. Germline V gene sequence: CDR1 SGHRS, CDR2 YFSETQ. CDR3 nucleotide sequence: TGCGCCAGCAGCTTGGCAGGGAACCCGGACAGCAGTAACTATGGCTACACCTTC. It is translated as CASSLAGNPDSSNYGYTF. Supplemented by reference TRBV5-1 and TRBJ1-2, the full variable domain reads KAGVTQTPRYLIKTRGQQVTLSCSPISGHRSVSWYQQTPGQGLQFLFEYFSETQRNKGNFPGRFSGRQFSNSRSEMNVSTLELGDSALYLCASSLAGNPDSSNYGYTFGSGTRLTVV.

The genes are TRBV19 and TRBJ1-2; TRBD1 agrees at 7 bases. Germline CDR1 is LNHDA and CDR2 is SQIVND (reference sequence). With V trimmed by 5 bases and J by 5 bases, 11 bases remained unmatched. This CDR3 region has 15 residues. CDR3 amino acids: CASSPRDSPQYGYTF. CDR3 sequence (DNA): TGTGCCAGTAGTCCACGGGACAGTCCCCAGTATGGCTACACCTTC.

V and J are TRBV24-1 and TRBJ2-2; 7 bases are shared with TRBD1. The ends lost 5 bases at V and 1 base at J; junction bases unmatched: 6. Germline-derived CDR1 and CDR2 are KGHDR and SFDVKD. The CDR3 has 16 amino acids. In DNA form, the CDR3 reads TGTGCCACCAGTGTCGCGACAGGGTGGAACACCGGGGAGCTGTTTTTT. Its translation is CATSVATGWNTGELFF.

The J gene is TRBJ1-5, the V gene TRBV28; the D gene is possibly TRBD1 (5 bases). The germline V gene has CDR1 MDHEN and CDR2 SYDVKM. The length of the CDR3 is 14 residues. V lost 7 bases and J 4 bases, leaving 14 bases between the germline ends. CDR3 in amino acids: CASTKTAWNQPQHF. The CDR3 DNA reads TGTGCCAGCACTAAGACAGCTTGGAATCAGCCCCAGCATTTT.

CDR3: CASSSAGAVSYEQYF. CDR3 sequence (DNA): TGTGCCAGCAGCTCGGCGGGGGCCGTATCCTACGAGCAGTACTTC. V is TRBV28 and J is TRBJ2-7; possible D gene TRBD2, 7 bases. The germline V and J ends were trimmed by 6 bases and 1 base, with 16 bases remaining between them. The CDR3 is 15 residues long. The germline CDR1 and CDR2 sequences are MDHEN and SYDVKM.

The CDR3 region has the DNA TGCGCCAGCAGCCGAAGCGGGGGGGCGGGAGAGACCCAGTACTTC. This encodes CASSRSGGAGETQYF. This chain connects TRBV4-3 to TRBJ2-5; 10 bases align to TRBD2. Germline trimming cut 4 bases from V and 4 bases from J; bases unmatched to any gene: 6. CDR3 length: 15 residues. Germline CDR1 is LGHNA and CDR2 is YSLEER.